This TCR beta chain was observed in a study of blood T cells in healthy people across ages. This CDR3 region has 16 residues. Germline CDR1 is SGHTA and CDR2 is FQGTGA. V dropped 2 bases and J dropped 4 bases, with 15 bases sitting between them. Findings and caveats of the study: PBMCs went unsorted, and a conclusive naive versus antigen-experienced comparison was therefore prevented.

The authors isolated at least 7 million PBMCs per sample. Per sample, no less than 5 micrograms of total RNA were extracted. Then a second PCR, running roughly 7 to 11 cycles, was carried out with a sample-barcoded 5' primer and a J-beta primer mix. Each cDNA molecule was tagged by a template-switch adaptor that had 12 random nucleotides. TCRdb re-derived calls from the 5' RACE reads in MiXCR, one entry per CDR3 protein. The sample shows about 730,000 distinct CDR3 sequences, roughly two fifths of them seen only once. A remark on this clonotype: Its antigen is unidentified.

The source of this sequence is a woman aged 55-70 years in good health. The V call is TRBV7-3, the J call TRBJ2-1; weak D call: TRBD2 (6 bases). Material for sequencing was blood. As DNA, the CDR3 is TGTGCCAGCAGCTTAGAACTAGCATTGGGGTACAATGAGCAGTTCTTC. It encodes CASSLELALGYNEQFF.